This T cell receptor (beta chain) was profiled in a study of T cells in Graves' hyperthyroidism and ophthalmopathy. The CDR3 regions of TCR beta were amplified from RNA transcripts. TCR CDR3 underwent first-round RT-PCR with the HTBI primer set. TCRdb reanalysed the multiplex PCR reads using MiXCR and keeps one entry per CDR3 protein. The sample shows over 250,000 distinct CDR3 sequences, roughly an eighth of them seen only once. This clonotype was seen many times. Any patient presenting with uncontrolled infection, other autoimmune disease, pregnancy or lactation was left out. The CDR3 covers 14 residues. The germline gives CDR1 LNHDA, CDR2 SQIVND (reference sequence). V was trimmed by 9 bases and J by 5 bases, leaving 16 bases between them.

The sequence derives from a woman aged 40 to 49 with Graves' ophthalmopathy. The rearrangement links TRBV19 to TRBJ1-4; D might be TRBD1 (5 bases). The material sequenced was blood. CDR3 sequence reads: CASSSGATNEKLFF. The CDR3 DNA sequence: TGTGCCAGCAGCTCCGGGGCTACGAATGAAAAACTGTTTTTT. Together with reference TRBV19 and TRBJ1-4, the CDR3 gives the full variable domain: DGGITQSPKYLFRKEGQNVTLSCEQNLNHDAMYWYRQDPGQGLRLIYYSQIVNDFQKGDIAEGYSVSREKKESFPLTVTSAQKNPTAFYLCASSSGATNEKLFFGSGTQLSVL.